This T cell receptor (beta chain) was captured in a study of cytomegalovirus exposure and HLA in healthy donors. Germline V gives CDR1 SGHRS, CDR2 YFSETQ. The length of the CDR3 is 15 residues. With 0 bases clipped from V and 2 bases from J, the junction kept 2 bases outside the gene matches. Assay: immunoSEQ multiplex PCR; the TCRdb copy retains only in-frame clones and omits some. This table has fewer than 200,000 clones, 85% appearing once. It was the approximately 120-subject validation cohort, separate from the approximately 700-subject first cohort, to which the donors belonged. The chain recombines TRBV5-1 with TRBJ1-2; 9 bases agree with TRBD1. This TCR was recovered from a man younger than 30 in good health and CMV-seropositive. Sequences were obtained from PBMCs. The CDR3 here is CASSLDGTGNYGYTF. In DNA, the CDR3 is TGCGCCAGCAGCTTGGATGGGACAGGGAACTATGGCTACACCTTC.